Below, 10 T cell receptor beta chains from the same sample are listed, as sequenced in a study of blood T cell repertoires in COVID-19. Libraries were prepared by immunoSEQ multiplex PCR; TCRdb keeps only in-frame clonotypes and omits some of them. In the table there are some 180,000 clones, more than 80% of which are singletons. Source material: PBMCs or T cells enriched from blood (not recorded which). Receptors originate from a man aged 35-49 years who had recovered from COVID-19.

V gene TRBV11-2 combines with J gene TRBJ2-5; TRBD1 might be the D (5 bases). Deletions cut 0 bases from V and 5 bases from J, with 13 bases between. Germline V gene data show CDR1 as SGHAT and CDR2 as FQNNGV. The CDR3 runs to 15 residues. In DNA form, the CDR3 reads TGTGCCAGCAGCTTAGATCAAGGGGTAGGGGAGACCCAGTACTTC. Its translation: CASSLDQGVGETQYF.

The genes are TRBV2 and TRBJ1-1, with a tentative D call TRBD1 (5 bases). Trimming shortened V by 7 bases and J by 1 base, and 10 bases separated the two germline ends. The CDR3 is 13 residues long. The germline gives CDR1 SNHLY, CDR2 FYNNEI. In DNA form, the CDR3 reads TGTGCCAGCAAGAGCCAGGGGAACACTGAAGCTTTCTTT. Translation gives CASKSQGNTEAFF.

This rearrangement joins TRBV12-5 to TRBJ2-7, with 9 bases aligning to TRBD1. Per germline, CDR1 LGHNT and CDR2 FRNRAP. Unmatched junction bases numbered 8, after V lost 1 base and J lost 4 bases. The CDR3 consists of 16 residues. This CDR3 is CASGLANYRGRYEQYF. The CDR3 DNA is TGTGCTAGTGGTTTGGCTAACTACAGGGGGCGTTACGAGCAGTACTTC.

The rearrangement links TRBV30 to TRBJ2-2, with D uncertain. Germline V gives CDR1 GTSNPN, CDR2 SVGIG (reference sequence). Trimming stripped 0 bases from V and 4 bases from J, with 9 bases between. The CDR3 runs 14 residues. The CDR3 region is CAWSVTSGTGELFF. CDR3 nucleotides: TGTGCCTGGAGTGTCACCTCGGGCACCGGGGAGCTGTTTTTT.

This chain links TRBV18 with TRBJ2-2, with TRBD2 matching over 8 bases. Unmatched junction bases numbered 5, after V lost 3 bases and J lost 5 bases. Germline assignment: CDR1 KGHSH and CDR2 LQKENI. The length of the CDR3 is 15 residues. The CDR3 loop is CASSPGTSGTGELFF. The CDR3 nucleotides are TGTGCCAGCTCACCGGGCACTAGCGGAACCGGGGAGCTGTTTTTT.

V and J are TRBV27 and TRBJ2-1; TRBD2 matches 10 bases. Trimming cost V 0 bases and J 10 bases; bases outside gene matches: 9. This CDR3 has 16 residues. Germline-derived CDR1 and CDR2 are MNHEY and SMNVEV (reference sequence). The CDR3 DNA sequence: TGTGCCAGCAGTTTATCGCCAGCGGGAGGGCCTCGGGAGCAGTTCTTC. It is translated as CASSLSPAGGPREQFF.

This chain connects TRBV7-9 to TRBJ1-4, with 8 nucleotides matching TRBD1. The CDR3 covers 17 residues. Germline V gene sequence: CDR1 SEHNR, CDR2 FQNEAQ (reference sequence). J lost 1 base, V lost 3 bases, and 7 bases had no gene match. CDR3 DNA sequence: TGTGCCAGCAGCTTCAGGGGCAGGGGGCGAACTAATGAAAAACTGTTTTTT. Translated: CASSFRGRGRTNEKLFF.

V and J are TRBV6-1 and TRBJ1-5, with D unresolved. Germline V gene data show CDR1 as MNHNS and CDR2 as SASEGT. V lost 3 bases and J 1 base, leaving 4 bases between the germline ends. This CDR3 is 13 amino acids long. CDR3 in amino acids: CASSDESNQPQHF. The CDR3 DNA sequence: TGTGCCAGCAGTGATGAGAGCAATCAGCCCCAGCATTTT.

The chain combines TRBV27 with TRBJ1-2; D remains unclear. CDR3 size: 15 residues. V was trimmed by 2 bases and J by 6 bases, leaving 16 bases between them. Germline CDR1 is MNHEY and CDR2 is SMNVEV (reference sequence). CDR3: CASSLAGIGWNGYTF. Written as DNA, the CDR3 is TGTGCCAGCAGTTTAGCAGGAATTGGTTGGAATGGCTACACCTTC.

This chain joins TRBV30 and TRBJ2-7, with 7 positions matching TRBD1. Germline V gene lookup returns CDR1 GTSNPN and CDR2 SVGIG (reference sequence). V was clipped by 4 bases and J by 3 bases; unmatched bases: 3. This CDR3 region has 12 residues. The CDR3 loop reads CAWNTGDYEQYF. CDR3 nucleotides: TGTGCCTGGAACACAGGGGACTACGAGCAGTACTTC.